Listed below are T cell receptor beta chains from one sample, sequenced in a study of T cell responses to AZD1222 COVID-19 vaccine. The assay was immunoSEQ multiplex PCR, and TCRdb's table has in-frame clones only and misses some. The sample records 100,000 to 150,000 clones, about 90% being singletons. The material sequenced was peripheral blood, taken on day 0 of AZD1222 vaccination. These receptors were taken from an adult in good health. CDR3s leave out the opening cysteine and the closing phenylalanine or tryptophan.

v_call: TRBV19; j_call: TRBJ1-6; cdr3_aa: ASSIQENSPLH
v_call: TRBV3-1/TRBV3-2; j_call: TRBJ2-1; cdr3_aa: ASSQTPNEQF
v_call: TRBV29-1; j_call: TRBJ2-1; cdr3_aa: SVGKRGEQF
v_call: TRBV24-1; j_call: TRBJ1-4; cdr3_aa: ATSDDTTNEKLF
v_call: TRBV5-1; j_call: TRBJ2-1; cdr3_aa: ASSVTGSSYNEQF
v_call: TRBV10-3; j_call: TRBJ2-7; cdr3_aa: AISTLVGGPYEQY
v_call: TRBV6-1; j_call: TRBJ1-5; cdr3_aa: ASSERTGNQPQH
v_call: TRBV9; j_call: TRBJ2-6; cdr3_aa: ASGGRNSGANVLT
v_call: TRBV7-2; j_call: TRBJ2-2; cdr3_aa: ASSQTENTGELF
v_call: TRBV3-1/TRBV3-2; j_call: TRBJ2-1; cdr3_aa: ASSQVMVQF
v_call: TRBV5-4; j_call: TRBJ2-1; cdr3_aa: ASSLPLDRGGNEQF
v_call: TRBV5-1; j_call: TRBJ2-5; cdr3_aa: ASSTVEEETQY
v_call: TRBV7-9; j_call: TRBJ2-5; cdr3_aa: ASTLGGMGTQY
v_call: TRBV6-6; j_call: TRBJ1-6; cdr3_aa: ASTKTGGNSPLH
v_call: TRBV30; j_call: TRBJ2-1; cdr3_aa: AWSVRGLAELEQF
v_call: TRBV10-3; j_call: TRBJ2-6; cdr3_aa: AINGQGASGANVLT
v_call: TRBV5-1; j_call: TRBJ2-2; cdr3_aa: ASSLRTDTGELF
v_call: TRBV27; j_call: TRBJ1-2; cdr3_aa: ASSPGTGGAGGYT